The 4 T cell receptor beta chains below all came from one sample that was sequenced in a study of graft-versus-host responses after intestinal transplantation. The repertoire was sequenced with immunoSEQ multiplex PCR; TCRdb's copy has only in-frame clones and lacks some. The table records approximately 14,000 clones, just under 75% of them present only once. Intraepithelial and lamina propria lymphocytes were released after the graft tissue was processed. The specimen was ileum tissue, collected 16 days after intestinal transplant. The receptors originated from a human patient who received an intestinal transplant, so some T cells may come from the graft donor.

The J gene is TRBJ2-4, the V gene TRBV19; TRBD2 might be the D (5 bases). The CDR3 covers 13 residues. Germline-derived CDR1 and CDR2 are LNHDA and SQIVND (reference sequence). V was clipped by 5 bases and J by 0 bases, with 5 bases between them. CDR3 sequence: CASSGLAKNIQYF. The CDR3 DNA sequence: TGTGCCAGTAGTGGACTAGCCAAAAACATTCAGTACTTC.

The V call is TRBV18, the J call TRBJ2-2; TRBD2 might be the D (5 bases). V lost 3 bases and J lost 4, with 12 bases in between. Germline V gene data show CDR1 as KGHSH and CDR2 as LQKENI. CDR3 length: 15 amino acids. DNA of the CDR3: TGTGCCAGCTCACCCCTTAACGGGGTCACCGGGGAGCTGTTTTTT. Its protein is CASSPLNGVTGELFF.

The genes are TRBV19 and TRBJ1-1, with D possibly being TRBD1 (6 bases). The V and J ends lost 2 bases and 3 bases respectively, with 10 bases between them. CDR3 size: 14 residues. The germline CDR1 and CDR2 sequences are LNHDA and SQIVND (reference sequence). CDR3 bases: TGTGCCAGTAGTATACGGGGGGCCGACACTGAAGCTTTCTTT. It specifies CASSIRGADTEAFF.

This chain uses TRBV14 with TRBJ1-1, with 9 positions matching TRBD1. V shed 4 bases and J 3 bases; nucleotides not matched to a gene: 3. Per the germline V gene, CDR1 is SGHDN and CDR2 is FVKESK. The length of the CDR3 is 14 residues. In nucleotides, the CDR3 is TGTGCCAGCAGCCCCGGGACAGGGTACACTGAAGCTTTCTTT. It codes for CASSPGTGYTEAFF.